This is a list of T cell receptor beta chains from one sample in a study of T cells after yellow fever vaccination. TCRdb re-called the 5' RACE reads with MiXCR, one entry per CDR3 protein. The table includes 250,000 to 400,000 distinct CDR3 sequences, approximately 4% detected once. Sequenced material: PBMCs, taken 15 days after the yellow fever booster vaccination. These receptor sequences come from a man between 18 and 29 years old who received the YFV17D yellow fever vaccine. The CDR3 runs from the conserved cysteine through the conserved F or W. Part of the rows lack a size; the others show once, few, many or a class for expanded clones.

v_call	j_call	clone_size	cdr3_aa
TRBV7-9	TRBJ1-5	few	CASSPREGMPQHF
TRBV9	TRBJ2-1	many	CASSVVGAEDFQFF
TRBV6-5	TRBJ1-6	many	CASSQYTGRSSPLHF
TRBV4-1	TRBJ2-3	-	CASSQPRQGFTDTQYF
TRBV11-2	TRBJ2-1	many	CASSGGYSYNEQFF
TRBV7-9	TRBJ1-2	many	CASSFGTGDYGYTF
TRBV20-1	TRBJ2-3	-	CSATTPAPTQYF
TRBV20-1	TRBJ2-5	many	CSAYRPRGAGETQYF
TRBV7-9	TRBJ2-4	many	CASSLSSGVAKNIQYF
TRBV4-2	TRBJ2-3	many	CASSLRGGVETDTQYF
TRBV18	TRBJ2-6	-	CASSPKSATRGANVLTF
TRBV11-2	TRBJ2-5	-	CASSLDRGGGETQYF
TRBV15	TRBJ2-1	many	CATSREPGLAIYNEQFF
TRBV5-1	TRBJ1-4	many	CASSLGYEKLFF
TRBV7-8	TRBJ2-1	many	CASSPSSWGEQFF
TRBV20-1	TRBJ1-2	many	CSASQGADYGYTF
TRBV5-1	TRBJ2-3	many	CASSPGTGGTDTQYF
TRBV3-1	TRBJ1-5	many	CASSQDSGLGQPQHF
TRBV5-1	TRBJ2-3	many	CASSLVTSGGADTQYF
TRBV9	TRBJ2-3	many	CASSPPPGLAGTDTQYF
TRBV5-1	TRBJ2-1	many	CASSSEGLAGGPQFF
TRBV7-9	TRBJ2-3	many	CASSRRLAGGTDTQYF
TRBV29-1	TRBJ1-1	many	CSVGSFFALNTEAFF
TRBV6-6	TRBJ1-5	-	CASSYDDSQPQHF
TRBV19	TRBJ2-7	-	CAVGGAGYEQYF
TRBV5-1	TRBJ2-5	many	CASSLGVGPETQYF